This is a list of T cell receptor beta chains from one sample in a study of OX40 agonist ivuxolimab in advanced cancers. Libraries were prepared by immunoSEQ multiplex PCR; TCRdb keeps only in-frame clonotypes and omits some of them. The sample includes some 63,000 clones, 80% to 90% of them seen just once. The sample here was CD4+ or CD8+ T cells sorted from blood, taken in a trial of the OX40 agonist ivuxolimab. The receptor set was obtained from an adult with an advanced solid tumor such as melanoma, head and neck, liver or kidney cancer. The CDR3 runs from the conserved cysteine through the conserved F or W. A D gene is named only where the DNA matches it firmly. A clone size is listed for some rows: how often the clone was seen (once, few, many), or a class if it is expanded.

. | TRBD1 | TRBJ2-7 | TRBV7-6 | TGTGCCAGCAGCTTAGACAGGGGAATCGCCTACGAGCAGTACTTC | CASSLDRGIAYEQYF
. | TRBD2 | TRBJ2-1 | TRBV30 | TGTGCCTGGAGTGGGGGACTAGCGGCTGGTGTGTTGTTCTTC | CAWSGGLAAGVLFF
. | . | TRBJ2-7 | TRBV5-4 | TGTGCCAGCAGCTCCACCGGGACCCCTAAGGTCTACGAGCAGTACTTC | CASSSTGTPKVYEQYF
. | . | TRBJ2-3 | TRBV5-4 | TGTGCCAGCAGCTTCTCCAGCAGCAAGACTAGCACAGATACGCAGTATTTT | CASSFSSSKTSTDTQYF
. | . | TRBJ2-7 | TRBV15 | TGTGCCACCAGATTACACGGAACGAATTACGAGCAGTACTTC | CATRLHGTNYEQYF
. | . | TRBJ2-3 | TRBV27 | TGTGCCAGCAACGGACAAGATACAGATACGCAGTATTTT | CASNGQDTDTQYF
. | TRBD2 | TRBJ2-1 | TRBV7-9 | TGTGCCAGCAGCTTTAGCGGGGGGGCCTACAATGAGCAGTTCTTC | CASSFSGGAYNEQFF
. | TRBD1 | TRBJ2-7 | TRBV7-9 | TGTGCCAGCAGCCCCCGACAGGGTTTCAACGAGCAGTACTTC | CASSPRQGFNEQYF
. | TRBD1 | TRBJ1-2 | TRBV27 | TGTGCCAGCAACCCAGGGGGGGGGCTACATGGCTACACCTTC | CASNPGGGLHGYTF
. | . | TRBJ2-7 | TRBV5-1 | TGCGCCAGCAGCTTTGAGCAGGCGTCCTCCTACGAGCAGTACTTC | CASSFEQASSYEQYF
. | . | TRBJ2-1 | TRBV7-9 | TGTGCCAGCAGCTTAGATCCTTCCCAGGGATACAATGAGCAGTTCTTC | CASSLDPSQGYNEQFF
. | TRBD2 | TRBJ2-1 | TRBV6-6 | TGTGCCAGCAGTACGGGACTAGCCTACAATGAGCAGTTCTTC | CASSTGLAYNEQFF
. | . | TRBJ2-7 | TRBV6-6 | TGTGCCAGCAGTGACGACTCCCCCTACGAGCAGTACTTC | CASSDDSPYEQYF
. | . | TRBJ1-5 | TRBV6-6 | TGTGCCAGCAGTTATGGGGGGTATCAGCCCCAGCATTTT | CASSYGGYQPQHF
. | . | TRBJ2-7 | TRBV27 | TGTGCCAGCAAGATCCAAACTAGCACCTACGAGCAGTACTTC | CASKIQTSTYEQYF
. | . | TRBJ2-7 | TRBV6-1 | TGTGCCAGCAGCCGGGCGCCGGACGAGCAGTACTTC | CASSRAPDEQYF
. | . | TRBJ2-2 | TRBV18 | TGTGCCAGCTCACCACAGCAGGCCGGGAGCGGGGAGCTGTTTTTT | CASSPQQAGSGELFF
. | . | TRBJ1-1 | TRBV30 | TGTGCCTGGAGTAAATTTGCCCTCGAAGCTTTCTTT | CAWSKFALEAFF
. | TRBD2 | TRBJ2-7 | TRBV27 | TGTGCCAGCAGTTTTTATGGGACTAGCGGGAGTGTCGAGCAGTACTTC | CASSFYGTSGSVEQYF
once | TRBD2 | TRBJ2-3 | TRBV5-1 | TGCGCCAGCAGCTTTCAGCGGGAGTGGGCAGATACGCAGTATTTT | CASSFQREWADTQYF
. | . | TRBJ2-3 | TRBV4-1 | TGCGCCAGCAGCCCCCTAGCGCTCACAGATACGCAGTATTTT | CASSPLALTDTQYF
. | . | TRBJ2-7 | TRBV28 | TGTGCCAGCAGTTGGCGGGGTAAAACCTCCTACGAGCAGTACTTC | CASSWRGKTSYEQYF
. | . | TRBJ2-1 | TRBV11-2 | TGTGCCAGCAGCTTAACGTGGGACTACAATGAGCAGTTCTTC | CASSLTWDYNEQFF
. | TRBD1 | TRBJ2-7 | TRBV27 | TGTGCCAGCAGTAAGGGGGCACCGCTCTCCTACGAGCAGTACTTC | CASSKGAPLSYEQYF
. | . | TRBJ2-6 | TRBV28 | TGTGCCAGCAGTAGAGCAGGAAGCTCTGGGGCCAACGTCCTGACTTTC | CASSRAGSSGANVLTF
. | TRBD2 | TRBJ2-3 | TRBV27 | TGTGCCAGCAGTCAAGACGGTCCGGGAGGGCCGGAGGATACGCAGTATTTT | CASSQDGPGGPEDTQYF
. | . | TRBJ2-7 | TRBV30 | TGTGCCTGGATCGGTCAGACTCACTACGAGCAGTACTTC | CAWIGQTHYEQYF
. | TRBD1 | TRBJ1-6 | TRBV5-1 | TGCGCCAGCAGCTTTCTCCCTGACAGGGCGAATTCACCCCTCCACTTT | CASSFLPDRANSPLHF
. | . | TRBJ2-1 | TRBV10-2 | TGCGCCAGCACTTCCCTGGGGGGCTCCTACAATGAGCAGTTCTTC | CASTSLGGSYNEQFF
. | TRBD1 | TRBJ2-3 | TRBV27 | TGTGCCAGCAGTTTACAGGGGGCAGGGTGGACAGATACGCAGTATTTT | CASSLQGAGWTDTQYF
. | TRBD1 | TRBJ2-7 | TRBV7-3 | TGTGCCAGCAGCGTCCTCCGGGACAGCCCCTACGAGCAGTACTTC | CASSVLRDSPYEQYF
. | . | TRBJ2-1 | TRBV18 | TGTGCCAGCTCACACACTATAGCTCTCGACAATGAGCAGTTCTTC | CASSHTIALDNEQFF
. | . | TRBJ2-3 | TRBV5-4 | TGTGCCAGCAGCTCAGCCGGGACAACAGATACGCAGTATTTT | CASSSAGTTDTQYF
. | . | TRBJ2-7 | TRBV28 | TGTGCCAGCAGTCCCAACTACGAGCAGTACTTC | CASSPNYEQYF
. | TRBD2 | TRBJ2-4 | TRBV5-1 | TGCGCCAGCAGCTTGTTCTTGAGCGGGGGGCGGGACATTCAGTACTTC | CASSLFLSGGRDIQYF
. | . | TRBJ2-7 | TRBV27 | TGTGCCAGCAGTCAAACCACAAAGTACGAGCAGTACTTC | CASSQTTKYEQYF
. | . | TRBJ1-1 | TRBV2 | TGTGCCAGCAGTTGGTGGGCGAACACTGAAGCTTTCTTT | CASSWWANTEAFF
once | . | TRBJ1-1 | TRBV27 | TGTGCCAGCAGTTTGGGGGGGATGAACACTGAAGCTTTCTTT | CASSLGGMNTEAFF
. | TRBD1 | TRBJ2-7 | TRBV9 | TGTGCCAGCAGCGCCGGACAGGGCTACTCCTACGAGCAGTACTTC | CASSAGQGYSYEQYF
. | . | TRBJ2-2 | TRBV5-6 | TGTGCCAGCAGCTTGACAGTCGTTGGGGAGCTGTTTTTT | CASSLTVVGELFF
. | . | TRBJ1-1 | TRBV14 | TGTGCCAGCAGCCAATTCGGCACTGAAGCTTTCTTT | CASSQFGTEAFF
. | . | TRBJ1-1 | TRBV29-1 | TGCAGCGTTAGCGACGGAAACACTGAAGCTTTCTTT | CSVSDGNTEAFF
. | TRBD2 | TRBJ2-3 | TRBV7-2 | TGTGCCAGCAGCTTAGATCCAGCGGGAGGGCCCGATACGCAGTATTTT | CASSLDPAGGPDTQYF
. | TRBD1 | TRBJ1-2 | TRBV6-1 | TGTGCCAGCAGTGAAGAGGACAGGGCTGGGGATGACTATGGCTACACCTTC | CASSEEDRAGDDYGYTF
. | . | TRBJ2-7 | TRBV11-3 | TGTGCCAGCAGCGGGCCCTCCTACGAGCAGTACTTC | CASSGPSYEQYF
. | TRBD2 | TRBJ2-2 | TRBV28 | TGTGCCAGCAGTTTAACTAGCGGGAGTGGCGGGGAGCTGTTTTTT | CASSLTSGSGGELFF
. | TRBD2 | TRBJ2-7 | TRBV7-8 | TGTGCCAGCAGCTTTAGCGGGGGCTACCCCTACGAGCAGTACTTC | CASSFSGGYPYEQYF
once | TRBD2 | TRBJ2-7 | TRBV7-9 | TGTGCCAGCAGCTCGGGACTAGCGGGAGGCGAGCAGTACTTC | CASSSGLAGGEQYF
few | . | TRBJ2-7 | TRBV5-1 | TGCGCCAGCAGTTATACCGGGTCCGACAACGAGCAGTACTTC | CASSYTGSDNEQYF
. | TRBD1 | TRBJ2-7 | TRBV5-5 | TGTGCCAGCAGCTCAGGACAGGGTATCCCCTACGAGCAGTACTTC | CASSSGQGIPYEQYF
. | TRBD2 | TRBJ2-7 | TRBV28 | TGTGCCAGCAGTTTATCGTTGAGGGAAACCAGCGGGATTGACTACGAGCAGTACTTC | CASSLSLRETSGIDYEQYF
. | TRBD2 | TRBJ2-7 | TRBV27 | TGTGCCAGCAGTTGGCGCAGGGAGGGCTACGAGCAGTACTTC | CASSWRREGYEQYF
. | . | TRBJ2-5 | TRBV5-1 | TGCGCCAGCAGCTTGGAGGGCCGACAAGAGACCCAGTACTTC | CASSLEGRQETQYF
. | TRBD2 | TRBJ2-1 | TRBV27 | TGTGCCACGGAAATAGCGGGAGGGATGAATGAGCAGTTCTTC | CATEIAGGMNEQFF
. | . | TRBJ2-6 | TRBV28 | TGTGCCAGCAGTTTAGGAGGAGGAACTGGGGCCAACGTCCTGACTTTC | CASSLGGGTGANVLTF
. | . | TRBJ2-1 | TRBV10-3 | TGTGCCAATGGGCTTGGGATCTACAATGAGCAGTTCTTC | CANGLGIYNEQFF